Listed below are T cell receptor beta chains from one sample, sequenced in a study of cytomegalovirus exposure and HLA in healthy donors. Profiled with immunoSEQ multiplex PCR; TCRdb holds only in-frame clones, not every one. Of 210,000 or so clones listed, roughly 88% are singletons. Specimen: PBMCs. These receptors originate from a woman under 30 in good health and CMV-seronegative. Both conserved end residues are part of each CDR3. The D gene is left open where the match is weak. Size is stated for part of the rows, as once, few or many counts, or as a class when the clone is expanded.

clone_size: few
d_call: NA
v_call: TRBV19
j_call: TRBJ1-1
cdr3_nt: TGTGCCAGCTTCAGGGGAGAAACGGACACTGAAGCTTTCTTT
cdr3_aa: CASFRGETDTEAFF

clone_size: NA
d_call: NA
v_call: TRBV7-9
j_call: TRBJ1-1
cdr3_nt: TGTGCCAGCAGCTTATCGCAGGGGTACACTGAAGCTTTCTTT
cdr3_aa: CASSLSQGYTEAFF

clone_size: NA
d_call: NA
v_call: TRBV27
j_call: TRBJ2-7
cdr3_nt: TGTGCCAGCAGCCTCACCTGGGACTGGAGCTCCTACGAGCAGTACTTC
cdr3_aa: CASSLTWDWSSYEQYF

clone_size: NA
d_call: NA
v_call: TRBV5-6
j_call: TRBJ1-4
cdr3_nt: TGTGCCAGCAGCTTTGGGGGCCGGGGCTTAAAACTGTTTTTT
cdr3_aa: CASSFGGRGLKLFF

clone_size: NA
d_call: NA
v_call: TRBV7-3
j_call: TRBJ1-5
cdr3_nt: TGTGCCAGCAGCTCAGACAGGTTGAAGTCAAAAAATCAGCCCCAGCATTTT
cdr3_aa: CASSSDRLKSKNQPQHF

clone_size: NA
d_call: TRBD2
v_call: TRBV4-1
j_call: TRBJ2-7
cdr3_nt: TGCGCCAGCAGCCACCCCGGGACTAGCGGGATCTACGAGCAGTACTTC
cdr3_aa: CASSHPGTSGIYEQYF

clone_size: once
d_call: NA
v_call: TRBV19
j_call: TRBJ2-1
cdr3_nt: TGTGCCAGTAGTATTATCGGGAGTGTCGCCTACAATGAGCAGTTCTTC
cdr3_aa: CASSIIGSVAYNEQFF

clone_size: NA
d_call: NA
v_call: TRBV5-1
j_call: TRBJ1-4
cdr3_nt: TGCGCCAGCAGCTTGGAAATGCGCTCCCCGAAACTGTTTTTT
cdr3_aa: CASSLEMRSPKLFF

clone_size: NA
d_call: TRBD2
v_call: TRBV5-4
j_call: TRBJ2-7
cdr3_nt: TGTGCCAGCAGCCCACTAGCGGGAGCCTACGAGCAGTACTTC
cdr3_aa: CASSPLAGAYEQYF

clone_size: NA
d_call: NA
v_call: TRBV7-2
j_call: TRBJ2-1
cdr3_nt: TGTGCCAGCAGCTTAGCAGCGGTCACCACTAATGAGCAGTTCTTC
cdr3_aa: CASSLAAVTTNEQFF

clone_size: NA
d_call: TRBD1
v_call: TRBV27
j_call: TRBJ2-7
cdr3_nt: TGTGCCAGCAGTTCAGGGACAGGGGGTCTAGGGCAGTACTTC
cdr3_aa: CASSSGTGGLGQYF

clone_size: NA
d_call: NA
v_call: TRBV10-3
j_call: TRBJ2-3
cdr3_nt: TGTGCCATCTCGTCTCCACGGGGCACAGATACGCAGTATTTT
cdr3_aa: CAISSPRGTDTQYF

clone_size: NA
d_call: TRBD1
v_call: TRBV2
j_call: TRBJ1-2
cdr3_nt: TGTGCCAGCAGGGCCGGACAGGGGATGGGCTATGGCTACACCTTC
cdr3_aa: CASRAGQGMGYGYTF

clone_size: once
d_call: NA
v_call: TRBV7-9
j_call: TRBJ2-7
cdr3_nt: TGTGCCAGCAGCTTATCCCTGCGTAACGAGCAGTACTTC
cdr3_aa: CASSLSLRNEQYF

clone_size: once
d_call: TRBD1
v_call: TRBV9
j_call: TRBJ2-5
cdr3_nt: TGTGCCAGCAGGTGGTGGGGGACAGGGAAAGAGACCCAGTACTTC
cdr3_aa: CASRWWGTGKETQYF

clone_size: NA
d_call: NA
v_call: TRBV14
j_call: TRBJ2-7
cdr3_nt: TGTGCCAGCAGCCAAGGTCAGATTTCCGAGCAGTACTTC
cdr3_aa: CASSQGQISEQYF

clone_size: NA
d_call: TRBD2
v_call: TRBV29-1
j_call: TRBJ2-7
cdr3_nt: TGCAGCGCCCTCGGACTAGCGGGTCGCGGGGAGCAGTACTTC
cdr3_aa: CSALGLAGRGEQYF

clone_size: NA
d_call: NA
v_call: TRBV5-6
j_call: TRBJ2-7
cdr3_nt: TGTGCCAGCAGCCGAACAGGGTTCCACGAGCAGTACTTC
cdr3_aa: CASSRTGFHEQYF

clone_size: once
d_call: NA
v_call: TRBV10-3
j_call: TRBJ2-2
cdr3_nt: TGTGCCATCAGTGAACAGGCCGGGGAGCTGTTTTTT
cdr3_aa: CAISEQAGELFF

clone_size: few
d_call: NA
v_call: TRBV7-8
j_call: TRBJ1-2
cdr3_nt: TGTGCCAGCAGCTTAGACAGCTTCTATGGCTACACCTTC
cdr3_aa: CASSLDSFYGYTF

clone_size: NA
d_call: TRBD1
v_call: TRBV7-6
j_call: TRBJ1-2
cdr3_nt: TGTGCCAGCAGCGCCGGACAGGCTAACTATGGCTACACCTTC
cdr3_aa: CASSAGQANYGYTF

clone_size: NA
d_call: TRBD1
v_call: TRBV7-8
j_call: TRBJ2-7
cdr3_nt: TGTGCCAGCAGCACCCGCCGCGTGGGACAGGGGGTTTACGAGCAGTACTTC
cdr3_aa: CASSTRRVGQGVYEQYF

clone_size: NA
d_call: NA
v_call: TRBV6-5
j_call: TRBJ2-1
cdr3_nt: TGTGCCAGCAGGCGGGGACAGATAATGGAACAGTTCTTC
cdr3_aa: CASRRGQIMEQFF

clone_size: few
d_call: NA
v_call: TRBV6-1
j_call: TRBJ2-5
cdr3_nt: TGTGCCAGCACACCTTGGACAGGGAGGGGAGAGACCCAGTACTTC
cdr3_aa: CASTPWTGRGETQYF

clone_size: NA
d_call: NA
v_call: TRBV15
j_call: TRBJ1-2
cdr3_nt: TGTGCCACCAGCAGGGAGCGGGGGGCGGTCGGCTACACCTTC
cdr3_aa: CATSRERGAVGYTF

clone_size: NA
d_call: TRBD2
v_call: TRBV28
j_call: TRBJ2-1
cdr3_nt: TGTGCCAGCAGTTTATGGTGGACTAGCGGGGAATCCTCGAATGAGCAGTTCTTC
cdr3_aa: CASSLWWTSGESSNEQFF

clone_size: NA
d_call: NA
v_call: TRBV5-4
j_call: TRBJ2-7
cdr3_nt: TGTGCCAGCAGCTCGAGGGGGACCCTTTCCTACGAGCAGTACTTC
cdr3_aa: CASSSRGTLSYEQYF

clone_size: NA
d_call: TRBD2
v_call: TRBV5-1
j_call: TRBJ2-7
cdr3_nt: TGCGCCAGCAGCAAGCGTTCTAGCGGGTCCCCCTACGAGCAGTACTTC
cdr3_aa: CASSKRSSGSPYEQYF

clone_size: few
d_call: TRBD1
v_call: TRBV28
j_call: TRBJ2-7
cdr3_nt: TGTGCCAGCAGCTATTGGGACAGGGCCGCCTACGAGCAGTACTTC
cdr3_aa: CASSYWDRAAYEQYF

clone_size: NA
d_call: TRBD1
v_call: TRBV10-3
j_call: TRBJ1-1
cdr3_nt: TGTGCCATCAGTGGTGGGACAGACACTGAAGCTTTCTTT
cdr3_aa: CAISGGTDTEAFF

clone_size: NA
d_call: NA
v_call: TRBV20-1
j_call: TRBJ1-2
cdr3_nt: TGCAGTGCTAATCGAAACAGGGGCTACACCTTC
cdr3_aa: CSANRNRGYTF

clone_size: NA
d_call: TRBD2
v_call: TRBV28
j_call: TRBJ2-7
cdr3_nt: TGTGCCAGCAGGGGAATGACTAGCGGGAAGTCCCTCTACGAGCAGTACTTC
cdr3_aa: CASRGMTSGKSLYEQYF

clone_size: NA
d_call: NA
v_call: TRBV5-6
j_call: TRBJ1-3
cdr3_nt: TGTGCCAGCAGCTTTACGACAGCCGGAAACACCATATATTTT
cdr3_aa: CASSFTTAGNTIYF

clone_size: few
d_call: NA
v_call: TRBV5-4
j_call: TRBJ1-1
cdr3_nt: TGTGCCAGCAGCTTTCCGGGATCCGAAGCTTTCTTT
cdr3_aa: CASSFPGSEAFF